This T cell receptor beta chain appears in the sequencing data of a study of T-cell reconstitution after alpha-beta-depleted transplantation in children. This CDR3 has 13 residues. Germline CDR1 reads SQVTM; CDR2 reads ANQGSEA. The V gene lost 4 bases and the J gene lost 1 base, with 8 bases spanning the gap. Unique molecular identifiers featured in how the TCRbeta library was prepared. MiXCR, applied by TCRdb to the PCR reads, yields one record per CDR3 protein. The data contain over 85,000 distinct CDR3 sequences, 4.5% to 7.5% of them singletons. At least ten counts were recorded for this clonotype. The antigen is undetermined. Study-wide points: Newly made T cells mostly supplied T-cell counts and diversity one year after transplant.

This TCR came from a female patient aged 2-15 years who had a stem cell transplant for Fanconi anemia, so the T cells may come from the graft donor. Source: PBMCs, mostly from graft donor cells, taken 60 days after TCRalphabeta/CD19-depleted stem cell transplant. The chain uses TRBV29-1 and TRBJ1-5; unclear D gene. The CDR3 reads CSVAGSSNQPQHF. CDR3 nucleotide sequence: TGCAGCGTTGCGGGATCCAGCAATCAGCCCCAGCATTTT.